The source of this TCR beta chain is a study of CD8 T cells in ankylosing spondylitis. Study-wide results and caveats: Reportedly, significant enrichment of disease-linked clones occurred in matched ankylosing spondylitis synovial fluid. Previously reported in reactive arthritis synovial fluid and blood were some of the motif variants. Clones linked to disease, bearing a CD8+ phenotype, were relatively rare in peripheral blood.

Each CDR3 protein gets one entry after TCRdb re-called the 5' RACE reads with MiXCR. The sample holds nearly 350,000 distinct CDR3 sequences, roughly 14% seen once. Points on this clonotype: Its matching antigen is unknown.

The source material was blood, either unsorted or a sorted T cell fraction (not recorded which). This receptor was identified in a male donor with ankylosing spondylitis or in good health (not recorded which).

The DNA of the CDR3 is TGTGCCATCAGTGAGGGGGGGGGTCAGCCCCAGCATTTT. Its translation: CAISEGGGQPQHF. V gene TRBV10-3 combines with J gene TRBJ1-5; the D gene is possibly TRBD1 (5 bases). Germline V gene sequence: CDR1 ENHRY, CDR2 SYGVKD. Trimming removed 2 bases at V and 6 bases at J, with 8 bases between. The CDR3 has 13 residues.